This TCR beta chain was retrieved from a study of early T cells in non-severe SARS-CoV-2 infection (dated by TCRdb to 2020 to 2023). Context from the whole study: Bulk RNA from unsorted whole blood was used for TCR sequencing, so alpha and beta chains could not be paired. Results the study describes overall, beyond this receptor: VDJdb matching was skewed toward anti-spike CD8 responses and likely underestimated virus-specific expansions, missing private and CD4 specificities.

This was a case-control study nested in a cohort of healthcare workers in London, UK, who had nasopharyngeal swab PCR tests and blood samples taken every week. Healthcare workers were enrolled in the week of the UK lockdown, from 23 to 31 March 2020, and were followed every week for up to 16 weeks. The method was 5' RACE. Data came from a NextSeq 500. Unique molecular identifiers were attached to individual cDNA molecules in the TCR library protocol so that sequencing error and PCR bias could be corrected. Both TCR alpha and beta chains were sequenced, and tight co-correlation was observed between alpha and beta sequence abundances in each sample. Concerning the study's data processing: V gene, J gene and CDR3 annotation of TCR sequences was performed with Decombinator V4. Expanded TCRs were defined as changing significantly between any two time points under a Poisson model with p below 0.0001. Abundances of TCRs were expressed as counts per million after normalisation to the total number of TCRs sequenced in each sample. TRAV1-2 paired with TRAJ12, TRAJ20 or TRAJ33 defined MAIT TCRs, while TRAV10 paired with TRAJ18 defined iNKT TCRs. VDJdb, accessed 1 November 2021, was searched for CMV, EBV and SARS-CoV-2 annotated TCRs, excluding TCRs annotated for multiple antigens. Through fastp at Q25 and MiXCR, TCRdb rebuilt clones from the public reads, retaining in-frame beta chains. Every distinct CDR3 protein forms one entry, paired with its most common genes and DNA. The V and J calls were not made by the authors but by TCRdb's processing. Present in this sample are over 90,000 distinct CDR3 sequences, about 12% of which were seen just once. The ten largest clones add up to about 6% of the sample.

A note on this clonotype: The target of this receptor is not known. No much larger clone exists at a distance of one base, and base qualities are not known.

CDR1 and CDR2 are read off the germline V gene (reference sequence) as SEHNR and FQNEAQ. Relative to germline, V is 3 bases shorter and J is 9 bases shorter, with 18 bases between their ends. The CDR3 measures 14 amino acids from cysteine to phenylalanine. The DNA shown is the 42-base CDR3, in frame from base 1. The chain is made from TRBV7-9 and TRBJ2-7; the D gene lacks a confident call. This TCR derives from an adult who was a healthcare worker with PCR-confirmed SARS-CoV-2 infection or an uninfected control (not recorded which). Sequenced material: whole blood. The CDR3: CASSLSRGNGGQYF. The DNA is TGTGCCAGCAGCTTGTCTAGAGGTAATGGCGGGCAGTACTTC.